This T cell receptor beta chain was sequenced for a study of blood T cells in healthy people across ages. Germline lookup yields CDR1 SGHKS and CDR2 YYEKEE (reference sequence). This CDR3 contains 15 residues. V lost 2 bases, J lost 4 bases, and 4 bases stayed unmatched. A J-beta primer mix and a sample-barcoded 5' primer were used in a second PCR of about 7 to 12 cycles. TCRdb processed the 5' RACE reads anew with MiXCR; each CDR3 protein has one entry. Of 850,000 to 1,100,000 distinct CDR3 sequences listed, roughly two fifths are singletons. This clonotype originated in a young man in good health. Sample: blood. This chain uses TRBV5-5 with TRBJ1-4; 8 positions match TRBD1. In nucleotides, the CDR3 is TGTGCCAGCAGCTTCTCAGGGGGCGGTAATGAAAAACTGTTTTTT. Translating it yields CASSFSGGGNEKLFF.